One T cell receptor (beta chain) is described in this entry. The sample originates from a study of T-cell memory formation after mild COVID-19. TCRdb processed the 5' RACE reads anew with MiXCR; each CDR3 protein has one entry. The sample records approximately 290,000 distinct CDR3 sequences, about 15% being singletons. V dropped 0 bases and J dropped 6 bases, with 15 bases sitting between them. This CDR3 has 16 amino acids. CDR1 is SGHNT, CDR2 YYREEE, per germline (reference sequence). The TCR was taken from a man aged 18 to 35 who had mild COVID-19 (a few samples of this study predate the infection). Cell type and time point are not known. Material: PBMCs or a T cell subset sorted from them (not recorded which). J is TRBJ2-2 and V is TRBV5-4; D may correspond to TRBD1 or TRBD2 (5 bases each). CDR3 loop: CASSLGQGEGPGELFF. The DNA for the CDR3 is TGTGCCAGCAGCTTGGGTCAGGGAGAGGGGCCCGGGGAGCTGTTTTTT.